This T cell receptor beta chain was sequenced during a study of T cell responses to AZD1222 COVID-19 vaccine. Study-level points and caveats: Spike-specific TCR breadth and depth grew following two AZD1222 doses. A reported finding is that nearly half of spike-specific TCRs target unmutated variant regions. Females made up more of the donors, who were largely white British, and clonal diversity may have come out too low.

Second doses at about 4 or about 12 weeks were pooled. Here immunoSEQ multiplex PCR was the method, and the copy in TCRdb shows in-frame clones only, minus some. The sample has around 96,000 clones; about 89% are singletons. Note on this clone: The antigen is unknown.

The germline gives CDR1 SGHNT, CDR2 YYREEE (reference sequence). Trimming removed 0 bases at V and 3 bases at J, with 6 bases between. The CDR3 contains 13 residues. The source material was peripheral blood, sampled 28 days after the second AZD1222 dose. The sequence derives from an adult who received the AZD1222 COVID-19 vaccine. The chain has TRBV5-4 and TRBJ1-2; no clear D. Written as DNA, the CDR3 is TGTGCCAGCAGCTTGGGGACGGACTATGGCTACACCTTC. The encoded protein is CASSLGTDYGYTF.